This TCR beta chain was retrieved from a study of blood T cell repertoires in COVID-19. Study information: COVID-19 samples from acute and convalescent phases originated in the United States, Italy and Spain. Sources were T cells, B-cell-depleted T cells, or PBMCs; the material itself was cDNA or gDNA.

Trimming removed 8 bases at V and 2 bases at J, with 13 bases between. The germline V gene encodes CDR1 MGHRA and CDR2 YSYEKL. This CDR3 is built from 15 residues. How the authors handled the data: Estimation of nucleated cell counts was performed using reference gene primer amplification. Clones were read by immunoSEQ multiplex PCR, and TCRdb kept only the in-frame ones, dropping some. Clone size and the V and J calls come from that table; the DNA yielded D and trimming. Among roughly 70,000 clones listed, around 89% were seen once. The J gene is TRBJ2-6, the V gene TRBV4-1, with a possible D match to TRBD2 (5 bases). This receptor was obtained from a human donor in a cohort sampled during active COVID-19. Sequenced sample: peripheral blood. The CDR3 nucleotides read TGCGCCAGCGGACCGCGGGTCACTGGGGCCAACGTCCTGACTTTC. Translating it yields CASGPRVTGANVLTF.